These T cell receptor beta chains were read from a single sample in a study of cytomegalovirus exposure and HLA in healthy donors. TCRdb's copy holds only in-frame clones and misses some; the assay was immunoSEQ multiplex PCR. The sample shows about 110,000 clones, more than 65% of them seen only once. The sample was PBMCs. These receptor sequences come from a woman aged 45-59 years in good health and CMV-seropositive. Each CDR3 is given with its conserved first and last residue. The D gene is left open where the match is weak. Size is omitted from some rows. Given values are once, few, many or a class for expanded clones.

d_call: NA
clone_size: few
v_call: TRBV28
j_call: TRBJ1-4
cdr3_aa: CASTQAGIAQKLFF
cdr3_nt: TGTGCCAGCACTCAGGCGGGGATTGCTCAGAAACTGTTTTTT

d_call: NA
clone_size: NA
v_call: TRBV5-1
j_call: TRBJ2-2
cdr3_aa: CASSHDSDTGELFF
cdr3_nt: TGCGCCAGCAGCCATGACAGCGACACCGGGGAGCTGTTTTTT

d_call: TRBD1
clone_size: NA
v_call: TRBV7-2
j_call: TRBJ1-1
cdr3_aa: CASSSRGAPLLYTEAFF
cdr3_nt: TGTGCCAGCAGCTCCAGGGGGGCCCCCTTGTTGTACACTGAAGCTTTCTTT

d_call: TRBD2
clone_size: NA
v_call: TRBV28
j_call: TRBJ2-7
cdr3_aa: CASSLWGGTDTAYEQYF
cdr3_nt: TGTGCCAGCAGTTTATGGGGAGGGACGGACACCGCCTACGAGCAGTACTTC

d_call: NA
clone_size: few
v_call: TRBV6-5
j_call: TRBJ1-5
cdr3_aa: CASHAAGQPQHF
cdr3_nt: TGTGCCTCCCATGCGGCGGGCCAGCCCCAGCATTTT

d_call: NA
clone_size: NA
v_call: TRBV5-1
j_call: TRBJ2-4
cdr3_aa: CASSLPLPAQGFGNIQYF
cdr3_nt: TGCGCCAGCAGCTTGCCCCTCCCCGCACAGGGATTTGGAAACATTCAGTACTTC

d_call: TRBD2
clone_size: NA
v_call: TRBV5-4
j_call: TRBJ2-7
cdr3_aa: CASSLDGGAYEQYF
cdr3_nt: TGTGCCAGCAGCTTGGACGGGGGGGCCTACGAGCAGTACTTC

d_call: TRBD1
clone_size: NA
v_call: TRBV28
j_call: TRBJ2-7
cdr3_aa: CASSLLAGGYEQYF
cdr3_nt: TGTGCCAGCAGTTTATTGGCAGGGGGCTACGAGCAGTACTTC

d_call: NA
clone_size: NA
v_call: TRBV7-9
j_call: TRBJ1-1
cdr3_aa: CASSQDAAGWSTEAFF
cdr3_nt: TGTGCCAGCAGCCAAGATGCGGCAGGGTGGTCCACTGAAGCTTTCTTT

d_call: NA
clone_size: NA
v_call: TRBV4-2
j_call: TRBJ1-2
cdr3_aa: CASSQEGGSIPMGYGYTF
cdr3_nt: TGTGCCAGCAGCCAAGAGGGGGGAAGCATTCCAATGGGCTATGGCTACACCTTC

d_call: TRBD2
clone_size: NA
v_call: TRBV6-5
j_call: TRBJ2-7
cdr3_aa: CASSYSTSGGNYEQYF
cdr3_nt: TGTGCCAGCAGTTACTCGACTAGCGGGGGGAACTACGAGCAGTACTTC

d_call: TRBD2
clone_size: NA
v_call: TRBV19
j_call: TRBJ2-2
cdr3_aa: CASTSGGANTGELFF
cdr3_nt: TGTGCCAGTACTAGCGGGGGGGCAAATACCGGGGAGCTGTTTTTT

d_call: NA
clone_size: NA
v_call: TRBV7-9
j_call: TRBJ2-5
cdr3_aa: CSSSLVSGVETQYF
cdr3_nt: TGTTCCAGCAGCTTAGTTTCAGGGGTGGAGACCCAGTACTTC

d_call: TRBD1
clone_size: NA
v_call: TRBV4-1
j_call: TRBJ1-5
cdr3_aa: CASSQVLSRGARQPQHF
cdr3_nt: TGCGCCAGCAGCCAAGTATTAAGCAGGGGGGCGCGACAGCCCCAGCATTTT

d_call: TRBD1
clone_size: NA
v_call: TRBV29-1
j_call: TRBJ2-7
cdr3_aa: CSVVKGTGGTKRYEQYF
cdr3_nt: TGCAGCGTTGTGAAAGGGACAGGGGGGACCAAACGTTACGAGCAGTACTTC

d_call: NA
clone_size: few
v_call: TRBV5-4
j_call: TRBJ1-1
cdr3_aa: CASSLASRGRGTEAFF
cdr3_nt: TGTGCCAGCAGCTTGGCCTCCAGGGGAAGGGGCACTGAAGCTTTCTTT

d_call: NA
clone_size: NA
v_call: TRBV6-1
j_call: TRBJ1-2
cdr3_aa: CASSAGLLLWGYTF
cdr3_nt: TGTGCCAGCAGTGCCGGTCTTTTACTCTGGGGCTACACCTTC

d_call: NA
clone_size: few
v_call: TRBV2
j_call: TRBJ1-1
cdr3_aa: CASSDDRNTEAFF
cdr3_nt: TGTGCCAGCAGTGATGACAGGAACACTGAAGCTTTCTTT

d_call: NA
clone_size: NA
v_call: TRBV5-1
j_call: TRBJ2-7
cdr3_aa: CASSLALGTGNEQYF
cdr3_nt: TGCGCCAGCAGCTTGGCCCTGGGCACAGGGAACGAGCAGTACTTC

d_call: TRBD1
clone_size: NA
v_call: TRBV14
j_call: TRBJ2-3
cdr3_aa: CASSRQGTRTDTQYF
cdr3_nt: TGTGCCAGCAGCCGACAGGGGACTCGCACAGATACGCAGTATTTT

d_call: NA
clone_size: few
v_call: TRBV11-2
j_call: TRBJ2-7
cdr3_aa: CASSLAGGPYYEQYF
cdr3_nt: TGTGCCAGCAGCTTAGCAGGGGGGCCATACTACGAGCAGTACTTC

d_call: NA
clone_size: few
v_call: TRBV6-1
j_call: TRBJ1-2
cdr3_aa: CASSEADSNYGYTF
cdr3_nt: TGTGCCAGCAGTGAAGCGGACAGTAACTATGGCTACACCTTC

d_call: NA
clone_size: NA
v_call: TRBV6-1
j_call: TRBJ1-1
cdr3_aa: CASRRDYGTTEAFF
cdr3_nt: TGTGCCAGCAGACGGGACTACGGAACAACTGAAGCTTTCTTT

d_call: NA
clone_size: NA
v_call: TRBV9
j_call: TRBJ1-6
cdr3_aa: CASSVGGFGVNDSPLHF
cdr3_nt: TGTGCCAGCAGCGTCGGCGGGTTTGGGGTAAATGATTCACCCCTCCACTTT

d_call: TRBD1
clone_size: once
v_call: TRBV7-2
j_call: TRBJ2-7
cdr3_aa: CASSFWDRGYEQYF
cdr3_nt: TGTGCCAGCAGCTTTTGGGACAGGGGATACGAGCAGTACTTC

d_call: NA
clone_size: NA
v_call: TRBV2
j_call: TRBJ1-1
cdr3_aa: CASTFMGARNTEAFF
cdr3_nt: TGTGCCAGCACCTTCATGGGGGCGCGGAACACTGAAGCTTTCTTT

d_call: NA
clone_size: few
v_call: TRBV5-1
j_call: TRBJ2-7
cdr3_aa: CASSLEGAYEQYF
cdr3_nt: TGCGCCAGCAGCTTGGAAGGAGCCTACGAGCAGTACTTC

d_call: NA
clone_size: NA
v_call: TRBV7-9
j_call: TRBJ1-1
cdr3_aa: CASHGSMNTEAFF
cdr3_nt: TGTGCCAGCCATGGCTCCATGAACACTGAAGCTTTCTTT

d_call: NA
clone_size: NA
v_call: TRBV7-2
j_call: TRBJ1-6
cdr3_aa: CASSFSTDNSPLHF
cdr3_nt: TGTGCCAGCAGCTTTTCGACAGATAATTCACCCCTCCACTTT

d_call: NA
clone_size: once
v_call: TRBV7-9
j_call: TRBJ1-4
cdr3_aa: CASSFAGNEKLFF
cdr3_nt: TGTGCCAGCAGCTTCGCAGGGAATGAAAAACTGTTTTTT

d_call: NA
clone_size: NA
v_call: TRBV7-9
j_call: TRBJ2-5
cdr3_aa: CASSLDGGIPGETQYF
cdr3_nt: TGTGCCAGCAGCTTAGACGGAGGGATTCCCGGAGAGACCCAGTACTTC

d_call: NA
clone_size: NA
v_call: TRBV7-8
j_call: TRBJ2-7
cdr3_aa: CASSLAHTGISYEQYF
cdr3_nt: TGTGCCAGCAGCTTAGCTCATACGGGGATTTCCTACGAGCAGTACTTC

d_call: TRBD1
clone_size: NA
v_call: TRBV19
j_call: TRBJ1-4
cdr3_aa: CASSGGRGRGNEKLFF
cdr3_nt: TGTGCCAGTAGTGGGGGAAGGGGGCGAGGTAATGAAAAACTGTTTTTT

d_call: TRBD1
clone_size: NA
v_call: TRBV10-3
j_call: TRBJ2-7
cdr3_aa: CAIRGTGLSYEQYF
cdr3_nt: TGTGCCATCAGAGGGACAGGGTTATCCTACGAGCAGTACTTC

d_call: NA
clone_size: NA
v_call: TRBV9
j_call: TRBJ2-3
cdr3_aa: CASSLGWGADTQYF
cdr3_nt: TGTGCCAGCAGCCTGGGGTGGGGGGCAGATACGCAGTATTTT

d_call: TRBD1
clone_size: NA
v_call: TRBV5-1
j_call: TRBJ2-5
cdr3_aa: CASSPDRGLGETQYF
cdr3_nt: TGCGCCAGCAGCCCGGACAGGGGGCTGGGAGAGACCCAGTACTTC

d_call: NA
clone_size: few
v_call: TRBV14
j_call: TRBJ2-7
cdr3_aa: CASSQGGEQYF
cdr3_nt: TGTGCCAGCAGCCAAGGAGGCGAGCAGTACTTC

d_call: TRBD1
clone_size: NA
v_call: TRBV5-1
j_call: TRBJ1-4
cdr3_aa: CASSTTPGTGGEKLFF
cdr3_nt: TGCGCCAGCAGCACAACTCCCGGGACAGGGGGTGAAAAACTGTTTTTT

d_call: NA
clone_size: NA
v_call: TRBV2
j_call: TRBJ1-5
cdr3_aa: CASSEALAGNQPQHF
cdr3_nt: TGTGCCAGCAGTGAAGCGCTGGCGGGCAATCAGCCCCAGCATTTT

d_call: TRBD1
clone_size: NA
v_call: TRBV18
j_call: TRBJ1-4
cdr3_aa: CASSPQWDSNEKLFF
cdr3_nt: TGTGCCAGCTCACCTCAGTGGGACAGTAATGAAAAACTGTTTTTT

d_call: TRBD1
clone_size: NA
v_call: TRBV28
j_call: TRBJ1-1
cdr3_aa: CASSRGSNTEAFF
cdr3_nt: TGTGCCAGCAGCAGGGGGTCGAACACTGAAGCTTTCTTT